This entry lists 11 T cell receptor beta chains sequenced from one sample in a study of early stage breast cancer tumors. TCRdb's copy holds only in-frame clones and misses some; the assay was immunoSEQ multiplex PCR. Of 30,000 to 40,000 clones listed, approximately 69% are singletons. Sequenced material: blood. The receptor source for this set is a person between 55 and 69 years old with breast cancer.

This chain uses TRBV11-2 with TRBJ2-7, with 10 bases matching TRBD1. V gave up 5 bases and J gave up 2 bases; unmatched junction bases: 6. Germline CDR1 SGHAT, CDR2 FQNNGV. The CDR3 sequence is 15 residues long. CDR3 amino acids: CASSEAGTGAYEQYF. The DNA for the CDR3 is TGTGCCAGCAGCGAGGCCGGGACAGGGGCCTACGAGCAGTACTTC.

This chain's CDR3 is CASAYAGEAFF. The CDR3 DNA sequence: TGCGCCAGCGCCTACGCTGGGGAAGCTTTCTTT. V gene TRBV5-1 combines with J gene TRBJ1-1; D not resolved. The CDR3 is 11 amino acids. Trimming left V 7 bases short and J 8 bases short, with 12 bases between. Germline V gene sequence: CDR1 SGHRS, CDR2 YFSETQ.

This chain connects TRBV7-9 to TRBJ2-3; 8 bases agree with TRBD2. J was trimmed by 4 bases and V by 0 bases; bases with no gene match: 3. The CDR3 runs 15 residues. Germline V lookup: CDR1 SEHNR, CDR2 FQNEAQ (reference sequence). This CDR3 is CASSLASGVADTQYF. CDR3 DNA: TGTGCCAGCAGCTTAGCTAGCGGGGTGGCAGATACGCAGTATTTT.

This clone appeared a single time. The chain couples TRBV10-3 to TRBJ2-1, with D possibly matching TRBD1 (6 bases). In germline, CDR1 is ENHRY, CDR2 SYGVKD. The V and J ends lost 3 bases and 8 bases respectively, with 14 bases between them. The CDR3 contains 14 residues. The CDR3 is CAISDLGAGHEQFF. CDR3 bases: TGTGCCATCAGTGATCTGGGGGCCGGGCATGAGCAGTTCTTC.

The rearrangement uses TRBV28 and TRBJ1-5; weak D call: TRBD1 (5 bases). Germline lookup yields CDR1 MDHEN and CDR2 SYDVKM. Trimming removed 11 bases at V and 7 bases at J, with 15 bases between. The CDR3 spans 12 residues. The CDR3 DNA sequence: TGTGCCTCTTGGGGCAGGGACCAGCCCCAGCATTTT. Residues: CASWGRDQPQHF.

In this sample, this clone turned up a few times. J is TRBJ2-2 and V is TRBV6-4, with a weak D call TRBD2 (6 bases). The ends were cut back, 0 bases at V and 7 bases at J, with 12 bases in the middle. The germline V gene encodes CDR1 MRHNA and CDR2 SNTAGT. The CDR3 runs to 15 residues. CDR3 DNA sequence: TGTGCCAGCAGTGACTCGGAGGGAACGGGCGGGGAGCTGTTTTTT. Its protein product is CASSDSEGTGGELFF.

J is TRBJ2-3 and V is TRBV5-1; TRBD2 matches at 9 bases. The V gene's germline CDR1 is SGHRS and CDR2 YFSETQ. The length of the CDR3 is 15 residues. After removal of 2 bases from V and 5 bases from J, the junction contained 6 bases not matched to a gene. The CDR3, as DNA: TGCGCCAGCAGCTTCCGCGCGGGAGGGCGAGATACGCAGTATTTT. It yields the protein CASSFRAGGRDTQYF. The variable domain in full, with the rest retrieved from reference TRBV5-1 and TRBJ2-3, is KAGVTQTPRYLIKTRGQQVTLSCSPISGHRSVSWYQQTPGQGLQFLFEYFSETQRNKGNFPGRFSGRQFSNSRSEMNVSTLELGDSALYLCASSFRAGGRDTQYFGPGTRLTVL.

The table lists this clone with a few counts. The rearrangement links TRBV2 to TRBJ2-7; D gene unclear. The ends were cut back, 6 bases at V and 2 bases at J, with 5 bases in the middle. Germline values: CDR1 SNHLY, CDR2 FYNNEI. The CDR3 sequence is 11 residues long. The CDR3: CASSETYEQYF. CDR3 sequence (DNA): TGTGCCAGCAGCGAGACCTACGAGCAGTACTTC.

The genes are TRBV1 and TRBJ1-5. TRBV1 is classified as a pseudogene. This CDR3 is 17 amino acids long. The CDR3 nucleotides are TGCACCAGCAGCCAAGATGGAGGACGGAGGCGCAATCAGCCCCAGCATTTT. As protein: CTSSQDGGRRRNQPQHF.

The count of this clone is one. The chain couples TRBV7-9 to TRBJ1-2; D remains ambiguous. This CDR3 has 16 amino acids. Per germline, CDR1 SEHNR and CDR2 FQNEAQ (reference sequence). Trimming left V 0 bases short and J 8 bases short, with 19 bases between. The CDR3, as DNA: TGTGCCAGCAGCTTAGCCCCAGGACTCCCAGCGGGAGGCTACACCTTC. Its protein is CASSLAPGLPAGGYTF.

This clone is medium-sized within its sample. The chain recombines TRBV11-1 with TRBJ2-7; D remains unclear. In germline, CDR1 is SGHAT, CDR2 FQDESV (reference sequence). CDR3 size: 11 residues. The V end lost 3 bases, the J end lost 6 bases, and 6 bases lay between the germline ends. This CDR3 reads CASSFRREQYF. The CDR3 DNA sequence: TGTGCCAGCAGCTTCAGACGCGAGCAGTACTTC. Filled out from reference TRBV11-1 and TRBJ2-7, the complete variable domain reads EAEVAQSPRYKITEKSQAVAFWCDPISGHATLYWYRQILGQGPELLVQFQDESVVDDSQLPKDRFSAERLKGVDSTLKIQPAELGDSAMYLCASSFRREQYFGPGTRLTVT.